The 17 T cell receptor beta chains given below trace back to one sample, sequenced in a study of OX40 agonist ivuxolimab in advanced cancers. Repertoires were generated with immunoSEQ multiplex PCR, while TCRdb's copy carries only in-frame clones and drops some. Found here are 81,000 or so clones, roughly 91% of them singletons; the top ten hold roughly an eighth. Source: CD4+ or CD8+ T cells sorted from blood, taken in a trial of the OX40 agonist ivuxolimab. The receptors stem from an adult with an advanced solid tumor such as melanoma, head and neck, liver or kidney cancer.

The genes are TRBV7-2 and TRBJ1-6, with no clear D. The V end lost 0 bases, the J end lost 7 bases, and 13 bases lay between the germline ends. The CDR3 runs 16 residues. CDR1 and CDR2 (germline): SGHTA, FQGNSA. CDR3 loop: CASSLAAGGRNSPLHF. The CDR3 DNA reads as TGTGCCAGCAGCTTAGCGGCAGGAGGAAGAAATTCACCCCTCCACTTT.

Here the CDR3 reads CASSIGGGSYNEQFF. The CDR3, as DNA: TGTGCCAGTAGTATTGGTGGGGGCTCCTACAATGAGCAGTTCTTC. The chain employs TRBV19 and TRBJ2-1; tentatively, D is TRBD1 or TRBD2 (5 bases each). Germline lookup yields CDR1 LNHDA and CDR2 SQIVND (reference sequence). The V and J ends lost 3 bases and 0 bases respectively, with 9 bases between them. This CDR3 comprises 15 residues.

The chain carries TRBV6-5 and TRBJ2-5; 8 bases are a match to TRBD2. Trimming cost V 2 bases and J 5 bases; bases outside gene matches: 7. CDR3 length: 15 residues. Germline V gene lookup returns CDR1 MNHEY and CDR2 SVGAGI. CDR3 residues: CASSYGSGSVETQYF. For the CDR3, the DNA is TGTGCCAGCAGTTACGGGAGCGGGAGTGTGGAGACCCAGTACTTC.

The chain recombines TRBV11-3 with TRBJ2-1; 16 bases match TRBD2. J gave up 9 bases and V 1 base, and 6 bases lay outside the gene matches. This CDR3 has 17 residues. Germline CDR1 reads SGHNT; CDR2 reads YENEEA. CDR3 sequence (DNA): TGTGCCAGCAGCTTAGGAGGGACTAGCGGGAGGGCCGGTGAGCAGTTCTTC. Its translation: CASSLGGTSGRAGEQFF.

CDR3 nucleotide sequence: TGCGCCAGCAGCTTGGTCCCCGGAATGAACACTGAAGCTTTCTTT. Protein: CASSLVPGMNTEAFF. The genes are TRBV5-1 and TRBJ1-1; D remains unclear. V lost 0 bases and J 0 bases, leaving 9 bases between the germline ends. From germline, CDR1 is SGHRS and CDR2 YFSETQ. This CDR3 is built from 15 residues.

V gene TRBV5-5 combines with J gene TRBJ1-1; the D is unclear. Germline V lookup: CDR1 SGHKS, CDR2 YYEKEE (reference sequence). The V gene lost 0 bases and the J gene lost 4 bases, with 10 bases spanning the gap. CDR3 length equals 14 residues. The CDR3 protein is CASSLEAGATEAFF. DNA of the CDR3: TGTGCCAGCAGCTTGGAGGCGGGAGCCACTGAAGCTTTCTTT.

The chain has TRBV27 and TRBJ2-7, with D possibly TRBD1 on 5 matching bases. The CDR3 length is 13 residues. V was shortened by 3 bases and J by 3 bases, with 9 bases between the two germline ends. Germline V gene sequence: CDR1 MNHEY, CDR2 SMNVEV (reference sequence). CDR3 amino acids: CASSLRQNYEQYF. Here the CDR3 DNA reads TGTGCCAGCAGTTTGCGACAGAACTACGAGCAGTACTTC.

The chain employs TRBV7-9 and TRBJ2-5, with D unresolved. The germline V gene encodes CDR1 SEHNR and CDR2 FQNEAQ (reference sequence). Trimming shortened V by 4 bases and J by 2 bases, and 20 bases separated the two germline ends. CDR3 length: 17 amino acids. This CDR3 is CASSSRRTTVKQETQYF. DNA for the CDR3: TGTGCCAGCAGCTCCCGCCGCACGACTGTTAAACAAGAGACCCAGTACTTC.

This clone showed up just a few times. The chain employs TRBV5-4 and TRBJ1-1; D not certain. CDR1 is SGHNT and CDR2 is YYREEE in the germline V gene (reference sequence). The CDR3 has 12 residues. V lost 5 bases and J lost 4, with 9 bases in between. The CDR3 DNA reads TGTGCCAGCAGTAAGGATGGCACTGAAGCTTTCTTT. As protein: CASSKDGTEAFF. The full variable domain, with the rest looked up from reference TRBV5-4 and TRBJ1-1, is ETGVTQSPTHLIKTRGQQVTLRCSSQSGHNTVSWYQQALGQGPQFIFQYYREEENGRGNFPPRFSGLQFPNYSSELNVNALELDDSALYLCASSKDGTEAFFGQGTRLTVV.

This clone was counted a single time. V gene TRBV7-9 combines with J gene TRBJ2-7; D is unclear. Germline CDR1 reads SEHNR; CDR2 reads FQNEAQ (reference sequence). The CDR3 is 13 amino acids. V was clipped by 0 bases and J by 5 bases, with 8 bases between them. CDR3 in amino acids: CASSLARLDEQYF. The CDR3 DNA sequence: TGTGCCAGCAGCTTAGCCAGGTTAGACGAGCAGTACTTC.

The chain combines TRBV10-3 with TRBJ2-7; D possibly corresponds to TRBD1 (5 bases). Between the trimmed V and J ends, which lost 7 bases and 0 bases, there was a span of 10 bases. The CDR3 is made up of 13 amino acids. From germline, CDR1 is ENHRY and CDR2 SYGVKD. CDR3 DNA sequence: TGTGCCATCACGCAGGGAAGCTCCTACGAGCAGTACTTC. This encodes CAITQGSSYEQYF.

This chain connects TRBV4-1 to TRBJ2-5, with D perhaps matching TRBD2 (6 bases). This CDR3 comprises 16 residues. Trimming pared 1 base from V and 2 bases from J, leaving 14 bases between. Germline V lookup: CDR1 MGHRA, CDR2 YSYEKL. CDR3 nucleotide sequence: TGCGCCAGCAGCCAAGCCCCTAGCGCCCCACAAGAGACCCAGTACTTC. It codes for CASSQAPSAPQETQYF.

This chain uses TRBV11-1 with TRBJ2-1; 12 bases are shared with TRBD2. The germline gives CDR1 SGHAT, CDR2 FQDESV (reference sequence). The CDR3 totals 15 residues. V gave up 5 bases and J gave up 7 bases; unmatched junction bases: 6. The CDR3 DNA follows: TGTGCCAGCAGCCCGACTAGCGGGAGTAAAAATGAGCAGTTCTTC. This encodes CASSPTSGSKNEQFF.

This chain joins TRBV11-2 and TRBJ2-5; TRBD2 might be the D (6 bases). Looked up from germline, CDR1 is SGHAT and CDR2 is FQNNGV. This CDR3 spans 14 amino acids. With 0 bases removed from V and 9 bases from J, the gap between germline ends came to 14 bases. The CDR3 region is CASSLEEGLPSQYF. As DNA, the CDR3 is TGTGCCAGCAGCTTAGAGGAGGGGCTACCTTCCCAGTACTTC.

V usage is TRBV6-5 and J usage is TRBJ2-7; 7 nucleotides agree with TRBD1. J was trimmed by 0 bases and V by 5 bases; bases with no gene match: 4. This CDR3 has 14 residues. Germline V gives CDR1 MNHEY, CDR2 SVGAGI. The CDR3 is CASSVNRGSYEQYF. CDR3 DNA sequence: TGTGCCAGCAGTGTAAACAGGGGCTCCTACGAGCAGTACTTC.

The chain has TRBV5-1 and TRBJ2-7, with TRBD1 identical over 8 bases. Germline trimming cut 3 bases from V and 1 base from J; bases unmatched to any gene: 3. CDR1 is SGHRS and CDR2 is YFSETQ in the germline V gene. This CDR3 spans 14 amino acids. The CDR3 reads CASSSGQDSYEQYF. The CDR3 DNA reads as TGCGCCAGCAGCTCGGGACAGGATTCCTACGAGCAGTACTTC.

CDR3 sequence reads: CASIHGQAPYEQYF. In DNA form, the CDR3 reads TGTGCCAGCATCCACGGACAGGCTCCCTACGAGCAGTACTTC. This sequence joins TRBV5-6 and TRBJ2-7; 7 bases map to TRBD1. Germline trimming cut 6 bases from V and 2 bases from J; bases unmatched to any gene: 8. Germline assignment: CDR1 SGHDT and CDR2 YYEEEE. The CDR3 length is 14 residues.